This T cell receptor beta chain was sequenced in a study of blood T cell repertoires in COVID-19. Profiling relied on immunoSEQ multiplex PCR, and the TCRdb table lists in-frame clones only, not all of them. The sample carries about 290,000 clones, approximately 88% recorded once. CDR1 is KGHDR, CDR2 SFDVKD, per germline. J lost 12 bases, V lost 2 bases, and 6 bases had no gene match. The CDR3 is 13 amino acids. The material sequenced was PBMCs or T cells enriched from blood (not recorded which). The rearrangement uses TRBV24-1 and TRBJ2-3; 8 bases line up with TRBD2. This TCR came from a woman aged 35 to 49 who had recovered from COVID-19. The CDR3 DNA sequence: TGTGCCACCAGTGATTATAGCGGGACGTCTCAGTATTTT. Amino acid sequence: CATSDYSGTSQYF.